This TCR beta chain is from a study of CD8 T cells in ankylosing spondylitis. Points from the study as a whole: The clones that were linked to disease were reported to be significantly enriched in matched synovial fluid samples from ankylosing spondylitis patients.

The CDR3 loop spans 14 amino acids. V lost 5 bases and J lost 6; bases outside the gene matches: 5. In TCRdb, the 5' RACE reads were re-called with MiXCR into one record per CDR3 protein. This table has under 250,000 distinct CDR3 sequences, around 32% appearing once. This clonotype was seen a single time. The antigen is unknown. The sample consisted of blood, either unsorted or a sorted T cell fraction (not recorded which). The sequence was collected from a male donor with ankylosing spondylitis or in good health (not recorded which). This rearrangement joins TRBV12-3 or TRBV12-4 to TRBJ2-2, with 8 bases identical to TRBD1. The CDR3 DNA reads TGTGCCAGCAGTGCGGACAGGGTGGCCGGGGAGCTGTTTTTT. Amino acids: CASSADRVAGELFF.